Listed below are T cell receptor beta chains from one sample, sequenced in a study of blood T cell repertoires in COVID-19. Assay used: immunoSEQ multiplex PCR; TCRdb lists only in-frame clones, some missing. The repertoire consists of about 240,000 clones, with approximately 78% occurring once and the leading ten covering roughly an eighth. Sequencing used peripheral blood. The receptors were gathered from a woman in her fifties or sixties with active or convalescent COVID-19. CDR3s include the opening cysteine and the closing phenylalanine or tryptophan. The D gene is left open where the match is weak. Where a row states a size, it is once, few, many or the class of an expanded clone; other rows omit it.

abundance,d_gene,v_gene,j_gene,CDR3aa,CDR3nt
NA,NA,TRBV3-1/TRBV3-2,TRBJ2-5,CASSQDSQYF,TGTGCCAGCAGCCAAGATAGTCAGTACTTC
NA,NA,TRBV19,TRBJ1-1,CASSMDVRQGTEAFF,TGTGCCAGTAGTATGGATGTTCGTCAGGGCACTGAAGCTTTCTTT
NA,NA,TRBV5-5,TRBJ1-5,CASSLVASTNQPQHF,TGTGCCAGCAGCTTAGTCGCCAGTACCAATCAGCCCCAGCATTTT
NA,TRBD2,TRBV4-2,TRBJ2-5,CASSQGTSGGETQYF,TGTGCCAGCAGCCAAGGTACTAGCGGTGGAGAGACCCAGTACTTC
NA,TRBD1,TRBV7-2,TRBJ2-7,CASSLGQGTYEQYF,TGTGCCAGCAGCTTAGGACAGGGTACCTACGAGCAGTACTTC
NA,NA,TRBV19,TRBJ1-3,CASSIAEASQTGNTIYF,TGTGCCAGTAGTATAGCGGAGGCATCCCAAACTGGAAACACCATATATTTT
once,TRBD1,TRBV5-1,TRBJ2-5,CASSFGQGQETQYF,TGCGCCAGCAGTTTCGGACAGGGCCAAGAGACCCAGTACTTC
NA,NA,TRBV5-6,TRBJ2-2,CASSSRNTGELFF,TGTGCCAGCAGCTCCAGAAACACCGGGGAGCTGTTTTTT
NA,NA,TRBV7-9,TRBJ1-2,CASSPGVYGYTF,TGTGCCAGCAGCCCAGGGGTCTATGGCTACACCTTC
NA,TRBD1,TRBV19,TRBJ1-1,CASSMEGTVLNTEAFF,TGTGCCAGTAGTATGGAAGGGACAGTTTTAAACACTGAAGCTTTCTTT
NA,NA,TRBV7-6,TRBJ2-1,CASSLGLGDEQFF,TGTGCCAGCAGCTTAGGGCTGGGCGATGAGCAGTTCTTC
NA,TRBD1,TRBV5-1,TRBJ2-1,CASSLGQGDNEQFF,TGCGCCAGCAGCTTAGGACAGGGGGACAATGAGCAGTTCTTC
NA,TRBD1,TRBV6-5,TRBJ1-6,CASTPGQGLSPLHF,TGTGCCAGCACCCCGGGACAGGGCCTTTCACCCCTCCACTTT
NA,TRBD1,TRBV28,TRBJ2-7,CATRNRGLAYEQYF,TGTGCCACCCGAAACAGGGGTTTAGCCTACGAGCAGTACTTC
NA,TRBD2,TRBV3-1/TRBV3-2,TRBJ2-7,CASSLKTSGAVEQYF,TGTGCCAGCAGCCTTAAAACTAGCGGGGCTGTCGAGCAGTACTTC
NA,NA,TRBV19,TRBJ2-2,CATTTQGLTGELFF,TGTGCCACCACTACGCAGGGCCTCACCGGGGAGCTGTTTTTT
NA,TRBD2,TRBV30,TRBJ2-3,CALNSGADTQYF,TGTGCCTTAAATAGCGGGGCGGATACGCAGTATTTT
NA,NA,TRBV5-4,TRBJ2-4,CASSPGGGAPKNIQYF,TGTGCCAGCAGCCCCGGAGGGGGCGCGCCCAAAAACATTCAGTACTTC
once,NA,TRBV30,TRBJ1-2,CAWTQGWYGYTF,TGTGCCTGGACCCAGGGGTGGTATGGCTACACCTTC
NA,NA,TRBV15,TRBJ2-3,CATSRDWGDPADTQYF,TGTGCCACCAGCAGAGATTGGGGCGATCCGGCGGATACGCAGTATTTT
NA,TRBD1,TRBV14,TRBJ1-3,CASSPGTASGNTIYF,TGTGCCAGCAGCCCCGGGACAGCCTCTGGAAACACCATATATTTT
NA,NA,TRBV7-5,TRBJ1-1,CARSLRTGDPNTEAFF,TGTGCCAGAAGCTTAAGGACAGGGGACCCGAACACTGAAGCTTTCTTT
few,NA,TRBV7-9,TRBJ2-2,CASRATGFGELFF,TGTGCCAGCAGGGCCACAGGGTTCGGGGAGCTGTTTTTT
NA,TRBD1,TRBV7-2,TRBJ1-2,CASSVDRVSVAGYTF,TGTGCCAGCAGCGTCGACAGGGTATCCGTAGCTGGCTACACCTTC
once,TRBD2,TRBV9,TRBJ2-3,CASSVASGIADTQYF,TGTGCCAGCAGCGTAGCTAGCGGAATTGCAGATACGCAGTATTTT
many,TRBD1,TRBV5-8,TRBJ2-7,CASSLLQGGRNYEQYF,TGTGCCAGCAGCTTGTTACAGGGGGGTAGAAACTACGAGCAGTACTTC
NA,NA,TRBV2,TRBJ2-5,CASSEGLQRGRTQYF,TGTGCCAGCAGTGAGGGATTGCAGAGGGGGAGGACCCAGTACTTC
once,NA,TRBV7-9,TRBJ2-4,CASSLGGLELAKNIQYF,TGTGCCAGCAGCTTAGGGGGGCTGGAACTAGCCAAAAACATTCAGTACTTC
NA,TRBD2,TRBV4-2,TRBJ2-5,CASSQDRRVAGGKETQYF,TGTGCCAGCAGCCAAGATAGGCGGGTAGCGGGGGGTAAAGAGACCCAGTACTTC
once,NA,TRBV12-5,TRBJ1-4,CASGLATGPLVEKLFF,TGTGCTAGTGGTTTGGCCACAGGGCCCCTAGTGGAAAAACTGTTTTTT
NA,NA,TRBV21-1,TRBJ1-4,CASSKPQEVEKLFF,TGTGCCAGCAGCAAACCCCAGGAGGTAGAAAAACTGTTTTTT
NA,TRBD1,TRBV7-9,TRBJ1-3,CASSSGQGAPGNTIYF,TGTGCCAGCAGCTCGGGACAGGGGGCGCCGGGAAACACCATATATTTT
once,NA,TRBV6-5,TRBJ2-6,CASSQNSGANVLTF,TGTGCCAGCAGCCAAAACTCTGGGGCCAACGTCCTGACTTTC
NA,TRBD2,TRBV19,TRBJ2-1,CASSGLAGPVSYNEQFF,TGTGCCAGTAGTGGCCTAGCGGGCCCCGTCTCCTACAATGAGCAGTTCTTC
NA,TRBD1,TRBV30,TRBJ1-2,CAWSTQGFGYTF,TGTGCCTGGAGTACACAGGGGTTTGGCTACACCTTC
NA,NA,TRBV24-1,TRBJ1-2,CATSDLRPMGGGEYGYTF,TGTGCCACCAGTGATTTACGTCCGATGGGCGGGGGCGAATATGGCTACACCTTC
NA,NA,TRBV18,TRBJ1-1,CASSPLGGNTEAFF,TGTGCCAGCTCACCTCTGGGGGGGAACACTGAAGCTTTCTTT
NA,TRBD2,TRBV9,TRBJ2-7,CASSVGTSGAYEQYF,TGTGCCAGCAGCGTAGGGACTAGCGGGGCCTACGAGCAGTACTTC
NA,NA,TRBV18,TRBJ1-3,CASSPPGGQGNTIYF,TGTGCCAGCTCCCCTCCCGGGGGGCAAGGAAACACCATATATTTT
NA,TRBD1,TRBV6-1,TRBJ1-4,CASSARQGPTNEKLFF,TGTGCCAGCAGTGCACGACAGGGACCAACTAATGAAAAACTGTTTTTT
few,TRBD2,TRBV5-1,TRBJ2-7,CASSLGGGGSYEQYF,TGCGCCAGCAGCTTGGGGGGGGGTGGCTCCTACGAGCAGTACTTC
NA,NA,TRBV7-8,TRBJ1-6,CASSQWTASGIWSPLHF,TGTGCCAGCAGCCAATGGACTGCCAGCGGGATATGGTCACCCCTCCACTTT
NA,NA,TRBV30,TRBJ1-4,CAWSPRGANEKLFF,TGTGCCTGGAGTCCGCGGGGTGCTAATGAAAAACTGTTTTTT
NA,TRBD1,TRBV7-8,TRBJ1-5,CASSGRTGSNQPQHF,TGTGCCAGCAGCGGACGGACAGGGAGCAATCAGCCCCAGCATTTT
NA,TRBD2,TRBV10-1,TRBJ2-3,CASSAPWGGPAGTDTQYF,TGCGCCAGCAGTGCACCATGGGGGGGACCTGCGGGCACAGATACGCAGTATTTT
NA,NA,TRBV4-3,TRBJ1-3,CASSQEPGFGNTIYF,TGCGCCAGCAGCCAAGAACCGGGATTTGGAAACACCATATATTTT
NA,NA,TRBV6-1,TRBJ1-4,CASSGLRDISGTNEKLFF,TGTGCCAGCAGTGGCCTCCGGGACATCTCTGGTACTAATGAAAAACTGTTTTTT
NA,NA,TRBV3-1/TRBV3-2,TRBJ1-1,CASSQLDRFTEAFF,TGTGCCAGCAGCCAACTGGACAGATTCACTGAAGCTTTCTTT
once,NA,TRBV5-1,TRBJ2-7,CASSPTPWTAYEQYF,TGCGCCAGCAGCCCTACTCCCTGGACAGCCTACGAGCAGTACTTC
once,NA,TRBV2,TRBJ1-1,CASQIQGLDTEAFF,TGTGCCAGCCAGATACAGGGACTAGACACTGAAGCTTTCTTT
few,TRBD1,TRBV27,TRBJ2-7,CASSSIAGTVRLYEQYF,TGTGCCAGCAGTTCAATTGCCGGGACAGTCAGACTCTACGAGCAGTACTTC
NA,TRBD1,TRBV5-6,TRBJ2-1,CASSSGQAYNEQFF,TGTGCCAGCAGCTCCGGACAGGCCTACAATGAGCAGTTCTTC
NA,TRBD1,TRBV4-1,TRBJ1-5,CASSRTGGQQPQHF,TGCGCCAGCAGCCGAACAGGGGGCCAACAGCCCCAGCATTTT
NA,TRBD1,TRBV24-1,TRBJ2-2,CATTPGQGTGGELFF,TGTGCCACCACTCCGGGACAGGGAACGGGCGGGGAGCTGTTTTTT
NA,NA,TRBV2,TRBJ1-2,CASRNPHAGKGYGYTF,TGTGCCAGCAGGAACCCCCATGCAGGGAAGGGATATGGCTACACCTTC
NA,NA,TRBV6-1,TRBJ1-3,CASSEIRDIQSSGNTIYF,TGTGCCAGCAGTGAAATCCGGGACATCCAAAGCTCTGGAAACACCATATATTTT
NA,NA,TRBV29-1,TRBJ2-5,CSAKGYFQETQYF,TGCAGCGCCAAGGGGTATTTCCAAGAGACCCAGTACTTC
NA,TRBD1,TRBV3-1/TRBV3-2,TRBJ1-2,CASNQGNPGGQGYGYTF,TGTGCCAGCAACCAGGGGAACCCGGGCGGACAGGGCTATGGCTACACCTTC